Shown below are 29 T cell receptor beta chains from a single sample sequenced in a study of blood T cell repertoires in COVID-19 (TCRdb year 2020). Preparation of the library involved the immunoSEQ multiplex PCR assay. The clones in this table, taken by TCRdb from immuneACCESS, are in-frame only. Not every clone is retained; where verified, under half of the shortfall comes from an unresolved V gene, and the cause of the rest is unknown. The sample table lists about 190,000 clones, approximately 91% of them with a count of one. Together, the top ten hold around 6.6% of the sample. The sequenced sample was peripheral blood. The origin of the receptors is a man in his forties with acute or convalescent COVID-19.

Here the CDR3 reads CATSRGSGQGSDDTQYF. DNA of the CDR3: TGTGCCACCAGCAGAGGATCGGGACAGGGGTCCGACGATACGCAGTATTTT. The chain joins TRBV15 to TRBJ2-3; 10 bases line up with TRBD1. There are 17 residues in the CDR3. CDR1 and CDR2 (germline): LNHNV, YYDKDF (reference sequence). Unmatched junction bases numbered 10, after V lost 1 base and J lost 6 bases.

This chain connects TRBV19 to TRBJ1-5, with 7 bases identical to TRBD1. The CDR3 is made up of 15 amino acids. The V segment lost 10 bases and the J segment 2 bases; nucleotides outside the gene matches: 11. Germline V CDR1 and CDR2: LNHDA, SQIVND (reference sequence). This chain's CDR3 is CATLPYRGGNQPQHF. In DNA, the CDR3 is TGTGCCACCCTACCGTACAGGGGAGGCAATCAGCCCCAGCATTTT. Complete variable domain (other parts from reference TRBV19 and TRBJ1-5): DGGITQSPKYLFRKEGQNVTLSCEQNLNHDAMYWYRQDPGQGLRLIYYSQIVNDFQKGDIAEGYSVSREKKESFPLTVTSAQKNPTAFYLCATLPYRGGNQPQHFGDGTRLSIL.

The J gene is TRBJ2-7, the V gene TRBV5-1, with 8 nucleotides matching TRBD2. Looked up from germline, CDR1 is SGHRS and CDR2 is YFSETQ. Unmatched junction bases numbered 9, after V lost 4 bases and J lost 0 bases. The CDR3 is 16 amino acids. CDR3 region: CASSPEGAGGSYEQYF. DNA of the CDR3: TGCGCCAGCAGCCCTGAGGGCGCGGGGGGCTCCTACGAGCAGTACTTC.

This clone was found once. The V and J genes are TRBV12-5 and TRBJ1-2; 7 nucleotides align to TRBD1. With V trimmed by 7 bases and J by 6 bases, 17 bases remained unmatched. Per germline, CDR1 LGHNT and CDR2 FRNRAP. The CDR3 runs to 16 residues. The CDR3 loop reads CASARTKDRKDDGYTF. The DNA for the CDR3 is TGTGCTAGTGCCCGGACAAAGGACAGGAAAGATGATGGCTACACCTTC.

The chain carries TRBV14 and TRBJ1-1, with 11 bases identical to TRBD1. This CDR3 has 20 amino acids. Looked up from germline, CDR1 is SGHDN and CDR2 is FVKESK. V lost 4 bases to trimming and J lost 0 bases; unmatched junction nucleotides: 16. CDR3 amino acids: CASSPVPGQGGMLMNTEAFF. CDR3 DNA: TGTGCCAGCAGCCCAGTCCCGGGACAGGGGGGTATGTTAATGAACACTGAAGCTTTCTTT.

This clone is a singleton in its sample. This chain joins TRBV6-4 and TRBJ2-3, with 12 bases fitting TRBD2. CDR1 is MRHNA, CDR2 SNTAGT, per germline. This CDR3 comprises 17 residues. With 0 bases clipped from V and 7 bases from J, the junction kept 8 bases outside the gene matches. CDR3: CASSDSWTSGVTYTQYF. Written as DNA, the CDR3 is TGTGCCAGCAGTGACTCATGGACTAGCGGGGTAACGTATACGCAGTATTTT.

The CDR3 region has the DNA TGTGCCAGCAGTCGCGGGGGTGTATACGAGCAGTACTTC. As protein: CASSRGGVYEQYF. J is TRBJ2-7 and V is TRBV6-5; TRBD2 matches 7 bases. Trimming took 5 bases from V and 4 from J; bases not matched to a gene: 5. The CDR3 runs to 13 residues. Germline lookup yields CDR1 MNHEY and CDR2 SVGAGI.

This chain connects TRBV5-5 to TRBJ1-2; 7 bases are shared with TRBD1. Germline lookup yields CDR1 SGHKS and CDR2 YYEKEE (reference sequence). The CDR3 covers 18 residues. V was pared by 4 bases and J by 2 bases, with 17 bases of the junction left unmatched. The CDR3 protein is CASSPTGEEMRRNYGYTF. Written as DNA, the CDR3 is TGTGCCAGCAGCCCAACAGGGGAAGAAATGAGAAGGAACTATGGCTACACCTTC.

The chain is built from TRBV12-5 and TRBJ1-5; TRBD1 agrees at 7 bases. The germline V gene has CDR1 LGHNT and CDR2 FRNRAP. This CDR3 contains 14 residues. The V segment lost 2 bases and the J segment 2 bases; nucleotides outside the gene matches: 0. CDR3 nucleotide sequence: TGTGCTAGTGGTTTGACAGGGGGCAATCAGCCCCAGCATTTT. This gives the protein CASGLTGGNQPQHF.

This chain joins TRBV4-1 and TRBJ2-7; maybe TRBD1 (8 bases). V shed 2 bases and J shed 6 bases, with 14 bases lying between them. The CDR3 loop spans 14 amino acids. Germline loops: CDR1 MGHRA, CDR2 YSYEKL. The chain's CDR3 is CASSQRTGRGEQYF. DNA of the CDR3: TGCGCCAGCAGCCAACGGACAGGGAGGGGCGAGCAGTACTTC.

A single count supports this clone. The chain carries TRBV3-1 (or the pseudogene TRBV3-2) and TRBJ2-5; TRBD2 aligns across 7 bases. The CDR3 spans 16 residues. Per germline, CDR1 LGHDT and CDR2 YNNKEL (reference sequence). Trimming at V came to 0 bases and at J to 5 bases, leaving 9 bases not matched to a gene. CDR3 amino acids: CASSQDQASGLETQYF. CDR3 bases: TGTGCCAGCAGCCAAGATCAGGCTAGCGGCCTTGAGACCCAGTACTTC.

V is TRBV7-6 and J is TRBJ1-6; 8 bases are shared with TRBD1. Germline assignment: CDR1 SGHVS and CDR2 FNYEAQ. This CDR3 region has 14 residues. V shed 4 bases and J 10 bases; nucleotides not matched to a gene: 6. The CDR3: CASSYGQGGSPLHF. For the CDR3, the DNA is TGTGCCAGCAGCTACGGACAGGGAGGGTCACCCCTCCACTTT.

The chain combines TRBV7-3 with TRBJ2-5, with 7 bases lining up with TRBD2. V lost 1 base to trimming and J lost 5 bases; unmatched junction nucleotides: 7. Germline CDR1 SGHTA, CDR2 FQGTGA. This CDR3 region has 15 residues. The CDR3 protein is CASSLNGLGGETQYF. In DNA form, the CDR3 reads TGTGCCAGCAGCTTAAATGGGTTGGGAGGGGAGACCCAGTACTTC.

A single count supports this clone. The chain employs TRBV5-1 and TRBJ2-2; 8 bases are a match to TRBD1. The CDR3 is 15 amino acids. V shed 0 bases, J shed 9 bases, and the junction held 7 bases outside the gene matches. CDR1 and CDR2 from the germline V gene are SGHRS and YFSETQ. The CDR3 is CASSLDRGASRELFF. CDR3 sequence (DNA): TGCGCCAGCAGCTTGGACAGGGGGGCGTCGAGGGAGCTGTTTTTT.

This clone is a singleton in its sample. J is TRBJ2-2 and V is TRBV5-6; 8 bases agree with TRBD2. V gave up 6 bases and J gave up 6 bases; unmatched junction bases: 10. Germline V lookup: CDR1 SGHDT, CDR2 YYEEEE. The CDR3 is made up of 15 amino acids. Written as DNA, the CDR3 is TGTGCCAGCACATATAGCGGGGAGTTTTCCGGGGAGCTGTTTTTT. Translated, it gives CASTYSGEFSGELFF.

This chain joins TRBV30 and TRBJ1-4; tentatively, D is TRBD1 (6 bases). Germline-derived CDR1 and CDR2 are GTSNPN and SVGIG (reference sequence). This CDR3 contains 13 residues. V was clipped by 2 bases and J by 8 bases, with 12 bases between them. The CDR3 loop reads CAWSKGVGEKLFF. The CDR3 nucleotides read TGTGCCTGGAGTAAGGGGGTAGGCGAAAAACTGTTTTTT.

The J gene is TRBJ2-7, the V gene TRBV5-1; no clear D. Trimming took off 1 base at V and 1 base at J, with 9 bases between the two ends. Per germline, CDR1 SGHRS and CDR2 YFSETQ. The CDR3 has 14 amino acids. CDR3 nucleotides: TGCGCCAGCAGCTTGTCGGAGCCGTCCTACGAGCAGTACTTC. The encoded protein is CASSLSEPSYEQYF.

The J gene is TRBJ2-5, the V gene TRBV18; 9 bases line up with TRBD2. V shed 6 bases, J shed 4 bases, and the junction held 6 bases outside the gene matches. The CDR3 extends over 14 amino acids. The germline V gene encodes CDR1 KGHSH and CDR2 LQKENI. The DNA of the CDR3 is TGTGCCAGCTCCCCGACTAGCGGAAGAGAGACCCAGTACTTC. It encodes CASSPTSGRETQYF.

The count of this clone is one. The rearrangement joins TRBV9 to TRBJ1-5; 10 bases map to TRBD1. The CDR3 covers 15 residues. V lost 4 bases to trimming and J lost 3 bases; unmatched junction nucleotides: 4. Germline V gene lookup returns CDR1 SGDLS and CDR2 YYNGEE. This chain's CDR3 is CASSSGTGDNQPQHF. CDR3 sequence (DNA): TGTGCCAGCAGCTCCGGGACAGGGGACAATCAGCCCCAGCATTTT.

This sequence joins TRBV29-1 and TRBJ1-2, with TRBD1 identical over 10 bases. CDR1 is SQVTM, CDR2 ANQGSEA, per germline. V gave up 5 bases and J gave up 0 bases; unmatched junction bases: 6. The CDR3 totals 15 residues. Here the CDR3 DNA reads TGCAGCGTTCAGGGACAGGGGTCTACTAACTATGGCTACACCTTC. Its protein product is CSVQGQGSTNYGYTF.

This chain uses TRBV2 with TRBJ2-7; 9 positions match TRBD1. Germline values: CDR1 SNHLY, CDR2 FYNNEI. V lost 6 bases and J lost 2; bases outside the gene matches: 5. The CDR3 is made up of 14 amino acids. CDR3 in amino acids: CASRKGQGTYEQYF. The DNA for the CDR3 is TGTGCCAGCAGGAAAGGACAGGGGACCTACGAGCAGTACTTC. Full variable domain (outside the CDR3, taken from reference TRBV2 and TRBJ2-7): EPEVTQTPSHQVTQMGQEVILRCVPISNHLYFYWYRQILGQKVEFLVSFYNNEISEKSEIFDDQFSVERPDGSNFTLKIRSTKLEDSAMYFCASRKGQGTYEQYFGPGTRLTVT.

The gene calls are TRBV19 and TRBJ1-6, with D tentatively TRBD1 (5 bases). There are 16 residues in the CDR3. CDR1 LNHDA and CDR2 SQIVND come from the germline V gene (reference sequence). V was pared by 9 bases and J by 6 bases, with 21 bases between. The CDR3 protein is CARNEHGAGLNSPLHF. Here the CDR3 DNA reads TGTGCCAGAAACGAACATGGGGCAGGCCTTAATTCACCCCTCCACTTT.

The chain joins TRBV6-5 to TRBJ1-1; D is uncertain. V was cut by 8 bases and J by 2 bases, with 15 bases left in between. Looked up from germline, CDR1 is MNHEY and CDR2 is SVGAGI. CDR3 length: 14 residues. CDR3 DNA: TGTGCCAGCGCCAAACTCATGATAAACACTGAAGCTTTCTTT. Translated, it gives CASAKLMINTEAFF.

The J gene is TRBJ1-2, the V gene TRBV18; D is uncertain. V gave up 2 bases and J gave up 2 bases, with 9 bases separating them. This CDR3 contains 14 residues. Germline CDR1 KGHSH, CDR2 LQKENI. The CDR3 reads CASSPEGVNYGYTF. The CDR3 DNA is TGTGCCAGCTCACCAGAAGGAGTGAACTATGGCTACACCTTC.

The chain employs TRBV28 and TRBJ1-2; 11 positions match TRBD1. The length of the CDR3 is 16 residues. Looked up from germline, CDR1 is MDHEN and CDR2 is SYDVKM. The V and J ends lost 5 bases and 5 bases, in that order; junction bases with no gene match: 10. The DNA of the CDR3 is TGTGCCAGCAGTCCCGGGACAGGGGGGGAAGTATATGGCTACACCTTC. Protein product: CASSPGTGGEVYGYTF.

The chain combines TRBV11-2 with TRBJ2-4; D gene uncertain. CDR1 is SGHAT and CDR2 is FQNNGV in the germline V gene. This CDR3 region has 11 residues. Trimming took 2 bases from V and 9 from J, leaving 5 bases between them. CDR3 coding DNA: TGTGCCAGCAGCTTACAGGTCATTCAGTACTTC. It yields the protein CASSLQVIQYF. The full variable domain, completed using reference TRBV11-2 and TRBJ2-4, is EAGVAQSPRYKIIEKRQSVAFWCNPISGHATLYWYQQILGQGPKLLIQFQNNGVVDDSQLPKDRFSAERLKGVDSTLKIQPAKLEDSAVYLCASSLQVIQYFGAGTRLSVL.

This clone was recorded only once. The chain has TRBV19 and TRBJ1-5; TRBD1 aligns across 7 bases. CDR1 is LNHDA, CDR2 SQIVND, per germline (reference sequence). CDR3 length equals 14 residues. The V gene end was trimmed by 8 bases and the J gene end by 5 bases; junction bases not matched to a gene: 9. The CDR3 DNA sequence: TGTGCCAGTGCCCTGACAGGGTTGGATCAGCCCCAGCATTTT. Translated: CASALTGLDQPQHF.

The CDR3 DNA reads TGTGCCAGCAGCCCTCCCCCCACAGGCTACAATGAGCAGTTCTTC. Translated, it gives CASSPPPTGYNEQFF. This chain connects TRBV14 to TRBJ2-1, with D perhaps matching TRBD1 (5 bases). V gave up 4 bases and J gave up 3 bases, with 13 bases separating them. This CDR3 is built from 15 residues. Germline values: CDR1 SGHDN, CDR2 FVKESK.

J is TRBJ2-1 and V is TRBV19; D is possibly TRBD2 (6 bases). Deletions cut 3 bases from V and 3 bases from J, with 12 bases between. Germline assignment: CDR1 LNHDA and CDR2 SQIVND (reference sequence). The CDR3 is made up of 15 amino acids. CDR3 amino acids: CASSISRGFYNEQFF. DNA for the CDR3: TGTGCCAGTAGTATTTCGCGGGGATTCTACAATGAGCAGTTCTTC.